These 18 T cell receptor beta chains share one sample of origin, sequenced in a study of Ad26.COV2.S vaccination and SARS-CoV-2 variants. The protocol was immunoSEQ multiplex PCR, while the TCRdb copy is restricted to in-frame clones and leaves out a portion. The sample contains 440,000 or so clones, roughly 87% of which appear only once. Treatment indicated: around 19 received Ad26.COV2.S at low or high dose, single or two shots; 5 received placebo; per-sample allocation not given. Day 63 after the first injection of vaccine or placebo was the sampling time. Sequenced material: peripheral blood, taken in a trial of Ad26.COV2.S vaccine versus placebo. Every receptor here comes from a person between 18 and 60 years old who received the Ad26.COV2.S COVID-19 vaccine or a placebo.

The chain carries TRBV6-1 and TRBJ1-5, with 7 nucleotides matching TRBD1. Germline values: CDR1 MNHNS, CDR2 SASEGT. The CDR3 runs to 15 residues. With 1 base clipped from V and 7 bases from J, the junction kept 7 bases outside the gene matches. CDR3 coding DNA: TGTGCCAGCAGTGAAGGACAGGGTGTGGGCCAGCCCCAGCATTTT. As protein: CASSEGQGVGQPQHF.

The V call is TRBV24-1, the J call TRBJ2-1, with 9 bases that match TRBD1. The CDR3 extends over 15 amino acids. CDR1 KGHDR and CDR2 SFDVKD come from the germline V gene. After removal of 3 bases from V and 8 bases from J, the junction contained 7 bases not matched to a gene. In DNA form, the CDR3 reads TGTGCCACCAGTGATAAAGGGACAGGGACGGATGAGCAGTTCTTC. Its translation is CATSDKGTGTDEQFF.

The CDR3 here is CAWETLKDRGADTQYF. The CDR3, as DNA: TGTGCCTGGGAGACCCTGAAGGACAGGGGGGCAGATACGCAGTATTTT. The V and J genes are TRBV30 and TRBJ2-3; TRBD1 agrees at 10 bases. The CDR3 contains 16 residues. V was clipped by 5 bases and J by 4 bases; unmatched bases: 12. Germline CDR1 GTSNPN, CDR2 SVGIG (reference sequence).

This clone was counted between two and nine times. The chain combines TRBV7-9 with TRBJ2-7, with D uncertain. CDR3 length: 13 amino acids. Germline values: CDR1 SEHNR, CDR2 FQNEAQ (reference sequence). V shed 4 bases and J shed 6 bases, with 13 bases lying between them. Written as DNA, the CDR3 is TGTGCCAGCAGCTCGGATCCGGGTTTCGAGCAGTACTTC. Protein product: CASSSDPGFEQYF.

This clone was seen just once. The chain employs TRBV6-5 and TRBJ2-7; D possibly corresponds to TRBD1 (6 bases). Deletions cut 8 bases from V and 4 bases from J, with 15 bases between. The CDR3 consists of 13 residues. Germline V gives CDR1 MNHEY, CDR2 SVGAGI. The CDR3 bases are TGTGCCAGCGGTCGACAGGAAACTTACGAGCAGTACTTC. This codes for CASGRQETYEQYF.

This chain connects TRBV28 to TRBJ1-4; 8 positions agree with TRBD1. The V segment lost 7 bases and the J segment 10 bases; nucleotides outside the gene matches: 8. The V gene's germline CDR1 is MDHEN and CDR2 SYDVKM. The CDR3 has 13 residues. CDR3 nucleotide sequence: TGTGCCAGCATGGGACAGGTGGACGGAAAACTGTTTTTT. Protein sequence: CASMGQVDGKLFF.

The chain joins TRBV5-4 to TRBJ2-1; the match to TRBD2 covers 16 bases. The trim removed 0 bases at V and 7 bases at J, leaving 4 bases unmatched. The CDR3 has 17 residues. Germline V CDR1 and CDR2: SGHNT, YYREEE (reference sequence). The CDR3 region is CASSLARGLAGGNEQFF. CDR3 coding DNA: TGTGCCAGCAGCTTGGCCAGGGGACTAGCGGGAGGGAATGAGCAGTTCTTC.

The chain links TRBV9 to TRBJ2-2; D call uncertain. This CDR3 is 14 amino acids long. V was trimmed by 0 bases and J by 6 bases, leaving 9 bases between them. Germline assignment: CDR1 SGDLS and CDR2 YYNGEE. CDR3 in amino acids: CASSVGLPAGELFF. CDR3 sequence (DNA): TGTGCCAGCAGCGTAGGCCTGCCCGCCGGGGAGCTGTTTTTT.

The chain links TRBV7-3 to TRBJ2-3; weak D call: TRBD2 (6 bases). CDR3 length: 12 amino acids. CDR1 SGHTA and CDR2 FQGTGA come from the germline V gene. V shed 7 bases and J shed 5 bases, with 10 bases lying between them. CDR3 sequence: CASTSGGDTQYF. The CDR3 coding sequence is TGTGCCAGCACCTCCGGGGGAGATACGCAGTATTTT.

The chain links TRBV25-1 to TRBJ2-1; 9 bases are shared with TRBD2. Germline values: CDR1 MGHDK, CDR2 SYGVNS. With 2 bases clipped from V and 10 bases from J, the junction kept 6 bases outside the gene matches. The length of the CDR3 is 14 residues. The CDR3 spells CASSELAGRREQFF. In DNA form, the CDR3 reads TGTGCCAGCAGTGAACTAGCGGGGCGCAGAGAGCAGTTCTTC.

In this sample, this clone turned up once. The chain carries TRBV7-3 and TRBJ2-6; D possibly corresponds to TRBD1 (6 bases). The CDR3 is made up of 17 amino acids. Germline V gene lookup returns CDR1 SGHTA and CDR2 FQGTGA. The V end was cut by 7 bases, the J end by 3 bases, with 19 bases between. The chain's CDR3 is CASTPDRRAFGANVLTF. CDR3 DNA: TGTGCCAGCACCCCAGACAGGCGTGCGTTTGGGGCCAACGTCCTGACTTTC.

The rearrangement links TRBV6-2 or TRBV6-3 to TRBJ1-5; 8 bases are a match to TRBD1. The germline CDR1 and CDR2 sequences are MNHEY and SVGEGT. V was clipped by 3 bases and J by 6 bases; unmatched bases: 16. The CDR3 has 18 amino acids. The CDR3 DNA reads TGTGCCAGCAGTTATGACGGGGCGCCGTGGACAGGGCCTCAGCCCCAGCATTTT. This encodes CASSYDGAPWTGPQPQHF.

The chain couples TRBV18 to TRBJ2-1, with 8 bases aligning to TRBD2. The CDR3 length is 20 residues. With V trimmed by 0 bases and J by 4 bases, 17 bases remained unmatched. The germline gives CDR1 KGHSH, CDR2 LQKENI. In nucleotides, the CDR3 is TGTGCCAGCTCACCACCGGCTTGGGGAGCGGGAGTGGGGTCTTACAATGAGCAGTTCTTC. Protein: CASSPPAWGAGVGSYNEQFF.

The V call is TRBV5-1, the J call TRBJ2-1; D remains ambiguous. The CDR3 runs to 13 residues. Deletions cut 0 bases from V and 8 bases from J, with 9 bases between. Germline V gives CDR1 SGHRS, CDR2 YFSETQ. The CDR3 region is CASSLGPLDEQFF. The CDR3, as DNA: TGCGCCAGCAGCTTGGGACCCCTGGATGAGCAGTTCTTC.

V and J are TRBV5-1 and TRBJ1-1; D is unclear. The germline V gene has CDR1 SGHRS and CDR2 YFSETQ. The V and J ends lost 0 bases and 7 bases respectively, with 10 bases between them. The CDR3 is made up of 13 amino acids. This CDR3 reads CASSLVSVDEAFF. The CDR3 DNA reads TGCGCCAGCAGCTTGGTATCAGTGGATGAAGCTTTCTTT.

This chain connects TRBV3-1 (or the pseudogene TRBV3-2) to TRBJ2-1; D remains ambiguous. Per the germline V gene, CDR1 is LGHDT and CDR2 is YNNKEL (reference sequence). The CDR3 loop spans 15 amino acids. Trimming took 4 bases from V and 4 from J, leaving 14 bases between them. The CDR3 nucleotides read TGTGCCAGCAGCCCGACCAGATCAAGTTACAATGAGCAGTTCTTC. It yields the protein CASSPTRSSYNEQFF.

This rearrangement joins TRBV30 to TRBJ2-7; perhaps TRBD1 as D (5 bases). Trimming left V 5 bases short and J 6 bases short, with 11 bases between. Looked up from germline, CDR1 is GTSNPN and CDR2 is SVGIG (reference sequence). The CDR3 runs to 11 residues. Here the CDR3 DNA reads TGTGCCTGGCAGGGTTCGAGCGAGCAGTACTTC. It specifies CAWQGSSEQYF. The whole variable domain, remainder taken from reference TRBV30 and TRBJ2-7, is SQTIHQWPATLVQPVGSPLSLECTVEGTSNPNLYWYRQAAGRGLQLLFYSVGIGQISSEVPQNLSASRPQDRQFILSSKKLLLSDSGFYLCAWQGSSEQYFGPGTRLTVT.

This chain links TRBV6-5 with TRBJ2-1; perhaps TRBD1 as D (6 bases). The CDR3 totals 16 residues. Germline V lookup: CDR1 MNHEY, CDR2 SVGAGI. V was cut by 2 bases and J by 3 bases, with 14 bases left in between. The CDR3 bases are TGTGCCAGCAGTTACGAGTTCCAGGGGTTCTACAATGAGCAGTTCTTC. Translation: CASSYEFQGFYNEQFF.